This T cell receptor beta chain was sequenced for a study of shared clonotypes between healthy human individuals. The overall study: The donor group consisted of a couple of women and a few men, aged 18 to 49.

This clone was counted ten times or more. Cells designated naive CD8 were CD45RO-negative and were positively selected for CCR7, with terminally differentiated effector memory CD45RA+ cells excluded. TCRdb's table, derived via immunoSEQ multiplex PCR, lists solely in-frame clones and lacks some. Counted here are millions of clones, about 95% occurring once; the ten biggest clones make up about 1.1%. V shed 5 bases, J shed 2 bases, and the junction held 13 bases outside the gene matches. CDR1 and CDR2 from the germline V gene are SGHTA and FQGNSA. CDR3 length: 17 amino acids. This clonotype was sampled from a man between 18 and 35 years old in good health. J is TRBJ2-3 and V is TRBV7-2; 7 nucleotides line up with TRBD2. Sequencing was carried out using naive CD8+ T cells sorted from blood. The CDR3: CASSIGWGGVFTDTQYF. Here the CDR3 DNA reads TGTGCCAGCAGCATAGGGTGGGGAGGGGTGTTCACAGATACGCAGTATTTT.